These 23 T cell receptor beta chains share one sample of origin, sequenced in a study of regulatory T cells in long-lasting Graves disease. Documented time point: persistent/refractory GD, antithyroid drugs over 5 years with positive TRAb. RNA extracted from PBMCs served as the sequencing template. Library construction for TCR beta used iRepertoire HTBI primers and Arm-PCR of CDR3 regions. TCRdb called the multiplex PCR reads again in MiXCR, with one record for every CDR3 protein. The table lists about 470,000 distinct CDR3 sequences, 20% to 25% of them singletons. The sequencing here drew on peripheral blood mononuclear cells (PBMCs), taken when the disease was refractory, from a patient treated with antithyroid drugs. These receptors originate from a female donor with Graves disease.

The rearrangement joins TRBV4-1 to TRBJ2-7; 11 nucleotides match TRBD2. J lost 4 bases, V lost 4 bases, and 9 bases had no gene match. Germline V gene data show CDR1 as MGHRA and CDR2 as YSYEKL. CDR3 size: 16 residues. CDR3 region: CASSLLRTSGYYEQYF. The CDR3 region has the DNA TGCGCCAGCAGCCTTCTTAGGACTAGCGGGTATTACGAGCAGTACTTC.

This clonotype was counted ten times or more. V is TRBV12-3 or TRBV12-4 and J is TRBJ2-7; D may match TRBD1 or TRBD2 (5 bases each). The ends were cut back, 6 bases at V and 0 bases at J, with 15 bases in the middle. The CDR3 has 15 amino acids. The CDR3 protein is CASSPARELSYEQYF. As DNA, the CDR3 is TGTGCCAGCAGCCCGGCCAGGGAGCTCTCCTACGAGCAGTACTTC.

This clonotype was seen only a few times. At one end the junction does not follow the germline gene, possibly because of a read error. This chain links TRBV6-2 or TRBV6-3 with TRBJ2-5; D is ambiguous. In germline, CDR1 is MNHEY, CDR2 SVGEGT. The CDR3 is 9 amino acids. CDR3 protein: CATSRSQYF. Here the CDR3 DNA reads TGTGCCACCAGTAGGTCCCAGTACTTC.

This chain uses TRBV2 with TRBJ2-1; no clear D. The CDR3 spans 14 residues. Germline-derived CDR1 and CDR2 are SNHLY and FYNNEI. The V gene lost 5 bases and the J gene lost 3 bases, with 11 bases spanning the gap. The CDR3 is CASSYDSLYNEQFF. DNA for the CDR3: TGTGCCAGCAGTTACGACTCTCTCTACAATGAGCAGTTCTTC.

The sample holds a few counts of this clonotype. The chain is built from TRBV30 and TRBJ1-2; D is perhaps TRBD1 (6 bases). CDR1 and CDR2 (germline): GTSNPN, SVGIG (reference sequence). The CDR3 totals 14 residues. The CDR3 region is CLGETGASEGGYTF. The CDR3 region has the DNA TGTCTTGGGGAGACGGGGGCCTCAGAAGGGGGCTACACCTTC.

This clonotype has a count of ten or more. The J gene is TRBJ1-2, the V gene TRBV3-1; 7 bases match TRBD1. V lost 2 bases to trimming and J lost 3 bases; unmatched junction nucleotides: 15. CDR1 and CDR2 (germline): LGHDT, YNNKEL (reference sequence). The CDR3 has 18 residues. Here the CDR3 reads CASSQTGTASDPYYGYTF. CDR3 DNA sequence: TGTGCCAGCAGCCAAACCGGGACAGCCTCCGACCCTTACTATGGCTACACCTTC.

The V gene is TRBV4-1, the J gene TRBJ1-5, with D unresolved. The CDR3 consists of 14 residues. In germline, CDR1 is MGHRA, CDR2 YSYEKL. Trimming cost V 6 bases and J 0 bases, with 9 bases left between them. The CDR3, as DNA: TGCGCCAGCAGTTGGGCTCCTAGCAATCAGCCCCAGCATTTT. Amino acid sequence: CASSWAPSNQPQHF.

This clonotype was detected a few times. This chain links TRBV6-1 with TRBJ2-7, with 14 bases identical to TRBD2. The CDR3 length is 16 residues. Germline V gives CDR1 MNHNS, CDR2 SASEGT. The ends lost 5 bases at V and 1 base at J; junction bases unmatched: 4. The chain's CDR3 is CASSTTSGRESYEQYF. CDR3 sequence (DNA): TGTGCCAGCAGTACGACTAGCGGGAGGGAGTCCTACGAGCAGTACTTC.

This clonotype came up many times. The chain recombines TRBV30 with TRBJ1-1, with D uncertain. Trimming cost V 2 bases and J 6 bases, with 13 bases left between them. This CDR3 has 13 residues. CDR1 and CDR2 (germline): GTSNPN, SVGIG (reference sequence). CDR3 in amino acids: CAWSPVRGSEAFF. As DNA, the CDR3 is TGTGCCTGGAGTCCCGTGAGAGGGTCTGAAGCTTTCTTT. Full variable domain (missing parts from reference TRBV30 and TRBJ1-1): SQTIHQWPATLVQPVGSPLSLECTVEGTSNPNLYWYRQAAGRGLQLLFYSVGIGQISSEVPQNLSASRPQDRQFILSSKKLLLSDSGFYLCAWSPVRGSEAFFGQGTRLTVV.

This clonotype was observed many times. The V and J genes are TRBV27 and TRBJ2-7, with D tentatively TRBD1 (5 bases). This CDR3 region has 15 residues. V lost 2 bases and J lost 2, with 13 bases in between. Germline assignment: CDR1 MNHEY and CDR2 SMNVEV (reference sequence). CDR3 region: CASSLGGHPTYEQYF. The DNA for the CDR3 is TGTGCCAGCAGTTTAGGTGGACATCCGACCTACGAGCAGTACTTC.

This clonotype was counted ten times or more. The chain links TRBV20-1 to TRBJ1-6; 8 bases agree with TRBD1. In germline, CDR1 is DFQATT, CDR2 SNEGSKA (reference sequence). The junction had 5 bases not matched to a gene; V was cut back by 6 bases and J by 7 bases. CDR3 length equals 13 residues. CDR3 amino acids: CSASDRGNSPLHF. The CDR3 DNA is TGCAGTGCGTCCGACAGGGGCAATTCACCCCTCCACTTT.

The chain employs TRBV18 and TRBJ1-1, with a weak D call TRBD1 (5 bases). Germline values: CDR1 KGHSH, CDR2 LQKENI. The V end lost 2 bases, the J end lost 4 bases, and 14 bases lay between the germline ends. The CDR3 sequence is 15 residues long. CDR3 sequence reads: CASSPIAGGGTEAFF. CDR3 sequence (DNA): TGTGCCAGCTCACCAATCGCGGGGGGTGGCACTGAAGCTTTCTTT.

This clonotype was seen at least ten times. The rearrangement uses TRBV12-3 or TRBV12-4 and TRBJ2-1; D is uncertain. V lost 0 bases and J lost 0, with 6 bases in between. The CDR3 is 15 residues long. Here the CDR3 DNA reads TGTGCCAGCAGTTTAGCGGGAAGCTCCTACAATGAGCAGTTCTTC. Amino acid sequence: CASSLAGSSYNEQFF.

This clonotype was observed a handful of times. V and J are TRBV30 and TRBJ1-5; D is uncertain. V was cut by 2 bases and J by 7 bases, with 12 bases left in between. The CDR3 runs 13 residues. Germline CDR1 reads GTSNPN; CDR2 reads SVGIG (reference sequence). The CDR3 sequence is CAWSKWSGQPQHF. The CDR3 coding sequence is TGTGCCTGGAGTAAGTGGTCGGGGCAGCCCCAGCATTTT.

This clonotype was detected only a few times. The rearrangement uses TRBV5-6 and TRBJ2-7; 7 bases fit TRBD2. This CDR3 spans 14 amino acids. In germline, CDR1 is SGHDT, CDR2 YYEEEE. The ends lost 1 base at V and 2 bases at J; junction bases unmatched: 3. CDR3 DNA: TGTGCCAGCAGCTTGAGCGGGGAACCCTACGAGCAGTACTTC. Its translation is CASSLSGEPYEQYF. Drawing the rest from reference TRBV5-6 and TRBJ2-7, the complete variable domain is DAGVTQSPTHLIKTRGQQVTLRCSPKSGHDTVSWYQQALGQGPQFIFQYYEEEERQRGNFPDRFSGHQFPNYSSELNVNALLLGDSALYLCASSLSGEPYEQYFGPGTRLTVT.

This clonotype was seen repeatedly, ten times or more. CDR3 DNA sequence: TGTGCCAGCAGCCGACCGGGACACGCCCCGGAGCTGTTTTTT. Protein product: CASSRPGHAPELFF. This chain uses TRBV28 with TRBJ2-2; a possible D gene is TRBD1 (6 bases). CDR3 size: 14 residues. V lost 6 bases and J lost 10, with 18 bases in between. CDR1 is MDHEN and CDR2 is SYDVKM in the germline V gene.

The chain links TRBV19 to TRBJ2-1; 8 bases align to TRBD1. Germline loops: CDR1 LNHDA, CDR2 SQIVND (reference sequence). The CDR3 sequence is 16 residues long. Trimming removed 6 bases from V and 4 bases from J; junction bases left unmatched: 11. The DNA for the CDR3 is TGTGCCAGTAGCAGCCCTCAGGGGGCAGGGTACAATGAGCAGTTCTTC. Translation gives CASSSPQGAGYNEQFF.

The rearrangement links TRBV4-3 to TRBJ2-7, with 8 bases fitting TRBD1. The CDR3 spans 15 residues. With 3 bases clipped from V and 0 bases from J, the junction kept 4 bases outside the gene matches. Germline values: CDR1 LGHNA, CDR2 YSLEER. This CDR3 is CASSHETGGSYEQYF. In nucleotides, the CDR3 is TGCGCCAGCAGCCATGAAACAGGGGGCTCCTACGAGCAGTACTTC.

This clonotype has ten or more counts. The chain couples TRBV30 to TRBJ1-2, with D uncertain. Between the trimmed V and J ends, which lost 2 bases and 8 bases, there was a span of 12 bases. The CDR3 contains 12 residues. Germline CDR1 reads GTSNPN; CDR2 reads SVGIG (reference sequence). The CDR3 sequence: CAWSRGAGGYTF. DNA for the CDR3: TGTGCCTGGAGTCGTGGTGCGGGCGGCTACACCTTC.

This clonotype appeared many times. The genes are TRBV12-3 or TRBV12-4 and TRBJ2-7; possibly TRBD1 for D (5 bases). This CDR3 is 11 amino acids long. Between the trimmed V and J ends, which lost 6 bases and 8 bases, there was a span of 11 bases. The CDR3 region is CASSDRGQQYF. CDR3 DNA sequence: TGTGCCAGCAGCGACAGAGGCCAGCAGTACTTC.

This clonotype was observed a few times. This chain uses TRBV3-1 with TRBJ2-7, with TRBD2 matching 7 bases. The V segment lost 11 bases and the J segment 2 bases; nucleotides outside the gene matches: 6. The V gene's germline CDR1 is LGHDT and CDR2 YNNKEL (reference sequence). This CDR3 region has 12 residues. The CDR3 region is CASGGNTYEQYF. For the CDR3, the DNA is TGTGCCTCCGGGGGGAACACCTACGAGCAGTACTTC.

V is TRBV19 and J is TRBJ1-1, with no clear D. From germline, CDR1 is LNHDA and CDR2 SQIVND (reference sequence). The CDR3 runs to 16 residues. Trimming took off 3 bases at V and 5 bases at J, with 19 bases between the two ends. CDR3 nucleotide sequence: TGTGCCAGTAGTATGCGTCCCTTCCAGTTGGGAACTGAAGCTTTCTTT. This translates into CASSMRPFQLGTEAFF.

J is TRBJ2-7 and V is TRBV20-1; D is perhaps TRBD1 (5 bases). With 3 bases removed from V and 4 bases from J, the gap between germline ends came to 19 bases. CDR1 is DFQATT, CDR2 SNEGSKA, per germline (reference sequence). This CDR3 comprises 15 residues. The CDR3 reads CSASPLQVQAYEQYF. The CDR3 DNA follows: TGCAGTGCTAGTCCTTTACAGGTTCAGGCTTACGAGCAGTACTTC.